Listed here are 2 T cell receptor beta chains from one sample, sequenced in a study of graft-versus-host responses after intestinal transplantation. Sequencing used immunoSEQ multiplex PCR; TCRdb keeps in-frame clones, though not all of them. This table holds 100,000 to 120,000 clones, 85% to 95% found once. These receptors are not linked to any known antigen. The source was unstimulated CD8+ T cells sorted from spleen or lymph node cells, collected before intestinal transplant. Receptors were obtained from a human donor who received an intestinal transplant.

J is TRBJ2-1 and V is TRBV30; no reliable D call. Looked up from germline, CDR1 is GTSNPN and CDR2 is SVGIG (reference sequence). V was trimmed by 1 base and J by 2 bases, leaving 6 bases between them. The CDR3 has 13 residues. CDR3 DNA sequence: TGTGCCTGGAGTGCTTTGACCTACAATGAGCAGTTCTTC. It translates to CAWSALTYNEQFF.

The chain combines TRBV19 with TRBJ2-7; D is uncertain. Looked up from germline, CDR1 is LNHDA and CDR2 is SQIVND (reference sequence). Trimming stripped 5 bases from V and 1 base from J, with 12 bases between. CDR3 length equals 14 residues. CDR3 in amino acids: CASSYAGPSYEQYF. The CDR3 DNA reads TGTGCCAGTAGTTATGCCGGACCGTCCTACGAGCAGTACTTC.